The source of this T cell receptor beta chain is a study of T cells in Graves' hyperthyroidism and ophthalmopathy (dated by TCRdb to between 2018 and 2020). At the level of the whole study: Peripheral blood samples were taken at initial diagnosis, before any treatment was given. After blood sampling, hyperthyroidism patients were treated with methimazole at a starting dose of 30 mg daily, and ophthalmopathy patients were treated with high-dose intravenous methylprednisolone. Thyroid tissue and blood T-cell repertoires from more than five Graves' hyperthyroidism patients were also compared in the study. An independent validation cohort of fewer than 20 hyperthyroidism patients and over 15 patients who later progressed to ophthalmopathy tested prospective prediction of ophthalmopathy. TCR V-J signatures able to tell the groups apart were searched for in a discovery cohort of 100 patients, of whom more than 40 had Graves' ophthalmopathy and some 60 had stable Graves' hyperthyroidism. For training and testing, the roughly 100 patients in the discovery cohort were randomly divided in a 7:3 ratio. The paper describes TCR Vbeta CDR3 sequencing of roughly 130 peripheral blood samples, made up of fewer than 50 ophthalmopathy patients, around 78 hyperthyroidism patients and roughly 17 progressor patients. Beyond this particular receptor, the publication reports: A 13 V-J signature model separated ophthalmopathy from stable hyperthyroidism, with approximately 87% sensitivity and around 84% specificity in cross-validation and 80%/75% in testing. Most expanded thyroid clonotypes (frequency above 0.001) were also detected in blood, a finding suggesting that blood repertoires may reflect thyroid immune responses. Sample size was not statistically predetermined, and blinding of investigators to group allocation was not performed. During validation, the model predicted progression to ophthalmopathy a median of about 6.5 months ahead of onset, with 60% to 71% sensitivity and around 72% specificity.

Graves' hyperthyroidism was defined as stable when no progression to ophthalmopathy occurred over 18 months of follow-up. The hyperthyroidism patients were between 18 and 65 years old and newly diagnosed, with a disease duration of less than 2 months. Any patient with an uncontrolled infection, another autoimmune disease, pregnancy or lactation was excluded. Diagnoses were established on the basis of clinical symptoms, serum thyroxine and TRAb, thyroid ultrasound, and orbital computed tomography. PBMCs were isolated from about 9.1 ml of fresh peripheral blood by Ficoll-Paque density gradient centrifugation. Total RNA was extracted using Trizol reagent, and RNA quality was assessed on an Agilent 2100 Bioanalyzer. Sequences MNHNS (CDR1) and SASEGT (CDR2) are obtained from the germline V gene. The CDR3 is 14 amino acids in total, end residues counted. Only the CDR3 DNA is retained, 42 bases long and in frame from the first base. V is reduced by 4 bases and J by 2 bases, leaving a spacing of 9 bases between them.

The TCR beta CDR3 regions were amplified from the RNA transcripts. The TCR CDR3 was subjected to a first round of RT-PCR using the HTBI primer set and the Qiagen OneStep RT-PCR kit. The libraries were constructed in a second round of multiplex PCR and then size-selected and purified. The libraries were sequenced on an Illumina HiSeq2000 using paired-end 100 bp reads. As for the authors' bioinformatics: SOAPnuke was used to process the raw data, removing reads that contained adapters or uncalled bases, had a mean Phred below 15, or lacked an exact match to the constant primer or identifier. High-quality paired reads were merged with COPE v1.2.5, and unique nucleotide sequences were defined as clonotypes. MiTCR v1.1 was used to align the clonotypes against IMGT TRBV, TRBD and TRBJ reference segments. The analysis was restricted to V-J combinations with a frequency above 0.0001, which together covered 99% to 99.2% of the repertoires. A TCS score was defined as the ratio of F50 (clonal expansion) to E x V (chaos), with BLOSUM62-based TCRdist applied between CDR3 peptides within each V-J. Welch's t-statistics and random forest reduced 450 to 600 V-J features to about 12, which were used in a naive Bayes classifier (R e1071). The public reads were quality trimmed at Q25 with fastp and then assembled into clones with MiXCR by TCRdb, keeping productive beta chains. Each entry merges the rows of one CDR3 protein and shows their most common DNA and genes. The V and J calls were determined by TCRdb, not by the authors. The sample table records roughly 700,000 distinct CDR3 sequences; around 15% of these occur just once. About 10% of the sample belongs to the ten largest clones.

Concerning this clonotype: Its antigen is unknown. A read error is possible here, since a much larger clone lies one base away. The final CDR3 position lacks the conserved phenylalanine or tryptophan, pointing to a likely read error.

The sequenced sample was blood. The rearrangement joined TRBV6-1 to TRBJ2-1, with the D gene call left open. This receptor was obtained from a woman younger than 35 with Graves' hyperthyroidism. The DNA sequence is given as TGTGCCAGCAGTGGCGGACCCACCTACAATGAGCAGTTCTTA. It specifies CASSGGPTYNEQFL.